This section outlines one TCR beta chain sequence together with its context. The antigen remains undetermined. This entry is derived from a study of vaccination effects on CD4 cells after COVID-19. The study, taken as a whole, reports: Healthy vaccinees showed cross-reactivity with common cold coronaviruses in only 1 of 255 vaccine-induced clones.

Sequencing used immunoSEQ multiplex PCR; TCRdb keeps in-frame clones, though not all of them. There are 50,000 to 65,000 clones in the sample; around 80% occur only once, and about 2.2% lies in the top ten. Before sequencing took place, the ViraFEST assay used viral peptide pools to expand antigen-specific CD4+ T cells. Upon completion of around eleven days in culture, CD4+ T cells were isolated. All vaccine recipients tested negative for nucleocapsid antibodies and had never contracted SARS-CoV-2 infection. The CDR3 totals 14 residues. After removal of 4 bases from V and 7 bases from J, the junction contained 6 bases not matched to a gene. Germline V CDR1 and CDR2: SGHTA, FQGNSA.

The chain employs TRBV7-2 and TRBJ2-4, with 8 bases matching TRBD2. The receptor comes from a human donor who received a COVID-19 vaccine. This sample comprised CD4+ T cells from PBMCs cultured with HCoV-229E spike peptides, obtained before COVID-19 vaccination. CDR3 residues: CASSSYSGGNIQYF. The CDR3 bases are TGTGCCAGCAGCTCCTACTCGGGAGGGAACATTCAGTACTTC. The full variable domain, completed using reference TRBV7-2 and TRBJ2-4, is GAGVSQSPSNKVTEKGKDVELRCDPISGHTALYWYRQSLGQGLEFLIYFQGNSAPDKSGLPSDRFSAERTGGSVSTLTIQRTQQEDSAVYLCASSSYSGGNIQYFGAGTRLSVL.